This T cell receptor (beta chain) derives from a study of cytomegalovirus exposure and HLA in healthy donors. V trimming: 4 bases; J trimming: 5 bases; junction bases outside the gene matches: 3. Germline values: CDR1 MNHEY, CDR2 SMNVEV (reference sequence). The CDR3 totals 15 residues. Primers included in the PCR were 60 Vbeta and 13 Jbeta primers. Assay: immunoSEQ multiplex PCR; the TCRdb copy retains only in-frame clones and omits some. The sample records 200,000 or so clones, approximately 80% being singletons. Despite likely unrecorded immune exposures, the donors were nominally healthy at the time of sampling.

This sequence joins TRBV27 and TRBJ2-1; the match to TRBD1 covers 12 bases. The TCR originated in a boy aged 2-15 years in good health and CMV-seronegative. The sample consisted of PBMCs. The CDR3 loop reads CASSSGTGGNNEQFF. The CDR3 DNA reads TGTGCCAGCAGTTCCGGGACAGGGGGCAACAATGAGCAGTTCTTC.